One sample yielded the 23 T cell receptor beta chains listed below, sequenced in a study of OX40 agonist ivuxolimab in advanced cancers. Assay: immunoSEQ multiplex PCR; the TCRdb copy retains only in-frame clones and omits some. The sample lists some 30,000 clones, about nine tenths occurring once. The sequences come from CD4+ or CD8+ T cells sorted from blood, collected in a trial of the OX40 agonist ivuxolimab. The origin of the receptors is an adult with an advanced solid tumor such as melanoma, head and neck, liver or kidney cancer.

The genes are TRBV7-2 and TRBJ2-1; D is perhaps TRBD2 (7 bases). The germline CDR1 and CDR2 sequences are SGHTA and FQGNSA. This CDR3 is built from 17 residues. The V end was cut by 5 bases, the J end by 4 bases, with 21 bases between. The CDR3: CASSLPQYGGLYNEQFF. In nucleotides, the CDR3 is TGTGCCAGCAGCCTACCCCAATACGGGGGGCTTTACAATGAGCAGTTCTTC.

The rearrangement uses TRBV19 and TRBJ1-1; D is undetermined. CDR3 size: 14 residues. CDR1 is LNHDA and CDR2 is SQIVND in the germline V gene (reference sequence). Trimming removed 2 bases from V and 4 bases from J, with 11 bases in between. The CDR3 DNA reads as TGTGCCAGTAGTATAAGGTTCCAGGCCACTGAAGCTTTCTTT. Amino acids: CASSIRFQATEAFF. The full variable domain, in which reference TRBV19 and TRBJ1-1 provide the parts outside the CDR3, is DGGITQSPKYLFRKEGQNVTLSCEQNLNHDAMYWYRQDPGQGLRLIYYSQIVNDFQKGDIAEGYSVSREKKESFPLTVTSAQKNPTAFYLCASSIRFQATEAFFGQGTRLTVV.

This chain links TRBV7-9 with TRBJ2-1; 9 positions agree with TRBD2. CDR3 length equals 15 residues. Germline V lookup: CDR1 SEHNR, CDR2 FQNEAQ (reference sequence). The ends lost 5 bases at V and 6 bases at J; junction bases unmatched: 8. CDR3 sequence (DNA): TGTGCCAGCAGCCCGGGCGGGGGGGTAAGCAATGAGCAGTTCTTC. Amino acids: CASSPGGGVSNEQFF.

The chain has TRBV11-2 and TRBJ2-7; 10 bases align to TRBD2. Germline trimming cut 2 bases from V and 5 bases from J; bases unmatched to any gene: 6. Germline loops: CDR1 SGHAT, CDR2 FQNNGV. CDR3 size: 15 residues. The CDR3 loop is CASSLQGLAFHEQYF. In DNA, the CDR3 is TGTGCCAGCAGCTTACAGGGACTAGCGTTTCACGAGCAGTACTTC. The entire variable domain, with the rest obtained from reference TRBV11-2 and TRBJ2-7, is as follows: EAGVAQSPRYKIIEKRQSVAFWCNPISGHATLYWYQQILGQGPKLLIQFQNNGVVDDSQLPKDRFSAERLKGVDSTLKIQPAKLEDSAVYLCASSLQGLAFHEQYFGPGTRLTVT.

The rearrangement joins TRBV28 to TRBJ1-2; the match to TRBD1 covers 7 bases. The CDR3 runs 16 residues. CDR1 is MDHEN, CDR2 SYDVKM, per germline. V lost 3 bases, J lost 3 bases, and 10 bases stayed unmatched. Here the CDR3 DNA reads TGTGCCAGCAGTTTCCTTGAGGGGGCGAAGTACTATGGCTACACCTTC. It is translated as CASSFLEGAKYYGYTF.

The chain links TRBV10-2 to TRBJ2-1, with 10 positions matching TRBD2. CDR3 size: 15 residues. V was pared by 5 bases and J by 5 bases, with 6 bases of the junction left unmatched. Germline loops: CDR1 WSHSY, CDR2 SAAADI. The CDR3 sequence: CASSMEAGGDNEQFF. CDR3 sequence (DNA): TGCGCCAGCAGTATGGAAGCGGGAGGGGACAATGAGCAGTTCTTC.

V usage is TRBV11-2 and J usage is TRBJ1-4; 12 nucleotides align to TRBD1. This CDR3 is built from 15 residues. Trimming cost V 4 bases and J 7 bases; bases outside gene matches: 4. The V gene's germline CDR1 is SGHAT and CDR2 FQNNGV. The DNA for the CDR3 is TGTGCCAGCAGCTGGGACAGGGGGCGAAGTGAAAAACTGTTTTTT. The encoded protein is CASSWDRGRSEKLFF.

The rearrangement joins TRBV9 to TRBJ2-5; D unresolved. Trimming took off 0 bases at V and 2 bases at J, with 11 bases between the two ends. Germline assignment: CDR1 SGDLS and CDR2 YYNGEE. This CDR3 is 15 amino acids long. The DNA for the CDR3 is TGTGCCAGCAGCGTAGAGGGCGTACAACAAGAGACCCAGTACTTC. Its translation: CASSVEGVQQETQYF.

The V call is TRBV27, the J call TRBJ2-2; D unresolved. V lost 1 base and J 1 base, leaving 7 bases between the germline ends. Germline values: CDR1 MNHEY, CDR2 SMNVEV (reference sequence). The length of the CDR3 is 15 residues. CDR3 loop: CASSLYQMNTGELFF. Written as DNA, the CDR3 is TGTGCCAGCAGTTTATATCAGATGAACACCGGGGAGCTGTTTTTT.

This clone appeared once. The V gene is TRBV25-1, the J gene TRBJ1-5; D perhaps matches TRBD1 (6 bases). Trimming removed 1 base from V and 2 bases from J, with 9 bases in between. The CDR3 sequence is 15 residues long. Germline values: CDR1 MGHDK, CDR2 SYGVNS. The CDR3: CASSEWGLGNQPQHF. The CDR3 DNA is TGTGCCAGCAGTGAATGGGGGCTCGGCAATCAGCCCCAGCATTTT. The full variable domain, with the rest looked up from reference TRBV25-1 and TRBJ1-5, is EADIYQTPRYLVIGTGKKITLECSQTMGHDKMYWYQQDPGMELHLIHYSYGVNSTEKGDLSSESTVSRIRTEHFPLTLESARPSHTSQYLCASSEWGLGNQPQHFGDGTRLSIL.

This chain connects TRBV5-5 to TRBJ2-7, with D tentatively TRBD1 (7 bases). This CDR3 contains 14 residues. V gave up 2 bases and J gave up 3 bases, with 12 bases separating them. Germline CDR1 is SGHKS and CDR2 is YYEKEE (reference sequence). The DNA of the CDR3 is TGTGCCAGCAGCTTTCAGGGGGGTGGCTACGAGCAGTACTTC. This translates into CASSFQGGGYEQYF.

The gene calls are TRBV18 and TRBJ2-1, with TRBD1 matching 9 bases. After removal of 5 bases from V and 8 bases from J, the junction contained 10 bases not matched to a gene. The CDR3 is 15 residues long. Germline assignment: CDR1 KGHSH and CDR2 LQKENI. CDR3 sequence: CASSADRGGGDEQFF. CDR3 in DNA: TGTGCCAGCTCAGCGGACAGGGGTGGAGGTGATGAGCAGTTCTTC.

The V call is TRBV29-1, the J call TRBJ2-2; D may be TRBD2 (5 bases). This CDR3 has 13 residues. The V gene lost 4 bases and the J gene lost 1 base, with 7 bases spanning the gap. Germline V gives CDR1 SQVTM, CDR2 ANQGSEA. In DNA, the CDR3 is TGCAGCGTTGCCCGGGAGAACACCGGGGAGCTGTTTTTT. It translates to CSVARENTGELFF.

The table lists this clone with a count of one. The chain has TRBV6-5 and TRBJ2-2; D may be TRBD1 (6 bases). Germline values: CDR1 MNHEY, CDR2 SVGAGI. V lost 5 bases, J lost 9 bases, and 13 bases lay in between. There are 13 residues in the CDR3. CDR3 residues: CASSQTGARELFF. CDR3 bases: TGTGCCAGCAGTCAGACAGGCGCCAGGGAGCTGTTTTTT.

The chain employs TRBV27 and TRBJ2-3, with 9 positions matching TRBD1. This CDR3 spans 15 amino acids. CDR1 and CDR2 from the germline V gene are MNHEY and SMNVEV (reference sequence). Trimming cost V 4 bases and J 6 bases; bases outside gene matches: 8. The CDR3 nucleotides read TGTGCCAGCAGTTCCCGGGACAGGGTCTGGGATACGCAGTATTTT. Its translation is CASSSRDRVWDTQYF.

CDR3 nucleotide sequence: TGCGCCAGCAGCTTGGACCCGGAAGGGACCTTGACTTTTCGGCAGTTCTTC. Its translation is CASSLDPEGTLTFRQFF. The V gene is TRBV5-1, the J gene TRBJ2-1; D tentatively reads TRBD1 or TRBD2 (5 bases each). Trimming cost V 0 bases and J 12 bases, with 25 bases left between them. Germline CDR1 is SGHRS and CDR2 is YFSETQ. The CDR3 covers 17 residues. The variable domain in full, with the rest retrieved from reference TRBV5-1 and TRBJ2-1, is KAGVTQTPRYLIKTRGQQVTLSCSPISGHRSVSWYQQTPGQGLQFLFEYFSETQRNKGNFPGRFSGRQFSNSRSEMNVSTLELGDSALYLCASSLDPEGTLTFRQFFGPGTRLTVL.

The gene calls are TRBV30 and TRBJ1-2; TRBD1 might be the D (5 bases). The CDR3 is 18 residues long. Deletions cut 2 bases from V and 6 bases from J, with 28 bases between. CDR1 is GTSNPN and CDR2 is SVGIG in the germline V gene (reference sequence). The CDR3 loop reads CAWSKTSWRQSVQDGYTF. As DNA, the CDR3 is TGTGCCTGGAGTAAAACAAGCTGGAGACAGTCCGTTCAGGATGGCTACACCTTC.

The rearrangement uses TRBV7-3 and TRBJ2-1, with 8 positions matching TRBD1. The CDR3 spans 17 residues. The V gene's germline CDR1 is SGHTA and CDR2 FQGTGA. Germline trimming cut 4 bases from V and 2 bases from J; bases unmatched to any gene: 10. CDR3 in amino acids: CASSSDPGGPTYNEQFF. For the CDR3, the DNA is TGTGCCAGCAGCTCGGACCCAGGGGGCCCTACCTACAATGAGCAGTTCTTC.

In its sample, this clone was seen a few times. The chain uses TRBV2 and TRBJ1-1; D gene uncertain. The V and J ends lost 2 bases and 7 bases respectively, with 5 bases between them. In germline, CDR1 is SNHLY, CDR2 FYNNEI. This CDR3 has 11 amino acids. The CDR3 protein is CASSELGEAFF. Written as DNA, the CDR3 is TGTGCCAGCAGTGAATTGGGTGAAGCTTTCTTT. The full variable domain, completed using reference TRBV2 and TRBJ1-1, is EPEVTQTPSHQVTQMGQEVILRCVPISNHLYFYWYRQILGQKVEFLVSFYNNEISEKSEIFDDQFSVERPDGSNFTLKIRSTKLEDSAMYFCASSELGEAFFGQGTRLTVV.

The chain joins TRBV5-1 to TRBJ1-6; no definite D call. CDR1 and CDR2 (germline): SGHRS, YFSETQ. This CDR3 is 16 amino acids long. Trimming shortened V by 0 bases and J by 10 bases, and 17 bases separated the two germline ends. The CDR3 protein is CASSLDIGESSSPLHF. In DNA, the CDR3 is TGCGCCAGCAGCTTGGATATTGGGGAATCCAGCTCACCCCTCCACTTT.

This sequence joins TRBV19 and TRBJ2-1; D remains ambiguous. This CDR3 spans 15 amino acids. Germline V gene sequence: CDR1 LNHDA, CDR2 SQIVND (reference sequence). The V gene lost 3 bases and the J gene lost 5 bases, with 14 bases spanning the gap. The chain's CDR3 is CASSIGVGLHNEQFF. CDR3 coding DNA: TGTGCCAGTAGTATTGGGGTAGGGCTACACAATGAGCAGTTCTTC.

V gene TRBV4-1 combines with J gene TRBJ2-7; TRBD1 matches 7 bases. CDR1 MGHRA and CDR2 YSYEKL come from the germline V gene. The CDR3 runs to 12 residues. With 9 bases clipped from V and 4 bases from J, the junction kept 6 bases outside the gene matches. The CDR3, as DNA: TGCGCCAGAGCGTACAGGGGTTACGAGCAGTACGTC. It codes for CARAYRGYEQYV.

The chain joins TRBV5-4 to TRBJ2-3; the match to TRBD2 covers 10 bases. The CDR3 runs 15 residues. Trimming at V came to 5 bases and at J to 0 bases, leaving 3 bases not matched to a gene. Looked up from germline, CDR1 is SGHNT and CDR2 is YYREEE (reference sequence). CDR3 sequence (DNA): TGTGCCAGCAGTGTAGCGGGGGGTAGCACAGATACGCAGTATTTT. Protein: CASSVAGGSTDTQYF.